These 9 T cell receptor beta chains were sequenced from one sample in a study of blood T cell repertoires in COVID-19. Generated by immunoSEQ multiplex PCR, the TCRdb table keeps only in-frame clones and is missing some. The sample carries about 350,000 clones, 88% recorded once. The sequenced material came from PBMCs or T cells enriched from blood (not recorded which). The receptors derive from a young woman who had been exposed to COVID-19.

The rearrangement links TRBV5-1 to TRBJ2-3; 14 bases are shared with TRBD2. The CDR3 runs 16 residues. J lost 6 bases, V lost 4 bases, and 7 bases had no gene match. Germline CDR1 SGHRS, CDR2 YFSETQ. Here the CDR3 reads CASSKGLAGADDTQYF. The DNA of the CDR3 is TGCGCCAGCAGCAAGGGACTAGCGGGAGCGGACGATACGCAGTATTTT.

This clone was seen once. This chain uses TRBV9 with TRBJ1-3; D not resolved. Trimming shortened V by 1 base and J by 0 bases, and 14 bases separated the two germline ends. The length of the CDR3 is 17 residues. Per germline, CDR1 SGDLS and CDR2 YYNGEE. CDR3: CASSVRFGESSGNTIYF. The CDR3 coding sequence is TGTGCCAGCAGCGTAAGGTTTGGGGAGAGCTCTGGAAACACCATATATTTT. Full variable domain (outside the CDR3, taken from reference TRBV9 and TRBJ1-3): DSGVTQTPKHLITATGQRVTLRCSPRSGDLSVYWYQQSLDQGLQFLIQYYNGEERAKGNILERFSAQQFPDLHSELNLSSLELGDSALYFCASSVRFGESSGNTIYFGEGSWLTVV.

The chain recombines TRBV7-6 with TRBJ1-2; TRBD1 matches at 12 bases. Germline V gene lookup returns CDR1 SGHVS and CDR2 FNYEAQ. J lost 8 bases, V lost 5 bases, and 9 bases had no gene match. The CDR3 has 15 residues. This chain's CDR3 is CASSEGTGGARGYTF. The CDR3 DNA sequence: TGTGCCAGCAGCGAGGGGACAGGGGGCGCGAGGGGCTACACCTTC.

This clone has more than one count but fewer than ten. J is TRBJ1-3 and V is TRBV28; 11 bases agree with TRBD1. CDR1 and CDR2 from the germline V gene are MDHEN and SYDVKM. This CDR3 region has 16 residues. Trimming at V came to 4 bases and at J to 2 bases, leaving 4 bases not matched to a gene. CDR3 loop: CASSSPGQGAGNTIYF. CDR3 DNA sequence: TGTGCCAGCAGTTCTCCGGGACAGGGGGCTGGAAACACCATATATTTT. Using reference TRBV28 and TRBJ1-3 for the parts outside the CDR3, the full variable domain is DVKVTQSSRYLVKRTGEKVFLECVQDMDHENMFWYRQDPGLGLRLIYFSYDVKMKEKGDIPEGYSVSREKKERFSLILESASTNQTSMYLCASSSPGQGAGNTIYFGEGSWLTVV.

V is TRBV7-3 and J is TRBJ2-2; a possible D gene is TRBD2 (6 bases). This CDR3 contains 15 residues. The ends were cut back, 7 bases at V and 7 bases at J, with 19 bases in the middle. Per germline, CDR1 SGHTA and CDR2 FQGTGA. CDR3 sequence reads: CASKFKGGDRGELFF. In nucleotides, the CDR3 is TGTGCCAGCAAATTCAAAGGAGGGGACCGCGGGGAGCTGTTTTTT.

Comments on this clone: Other DNA sequences in the sample encode the same CDR3. The V and J genes are TRBV9 and TRBJ2-7; D gene uncertain. Trimming shortened V by 0 bases and J by 4 bases, and 11 bases separated the two germline ends. Per germline, CDR1 SGDLS and CDR2 YYNGEE. CDR3 size: 14 residues. DNA for the CDR3: TGTGCCAGCAGCGTAGGTGGTAGTTCTTACGAGCAGTACTTC. This encodes CASSVGGSSYEQYF.

The chain uses TRBV5-8 and TRBJ2-5; 11 bases map to TRBD2. The germline V gene has CDR1 SGHTS and CDR2 YDEGEE. There are 15 residues in the CDR3. After removal of 0 bases from V and 2 bases from J, the junction contained 0 bases not matched to a gene. CDR3 amino acids: CASSLGTSGQETQYF. CDR3 nucleotide sequence: TGTGCCAGCAGCTTGGGGACTAGCGGGCAAGAGACCCAGTACTTC.

J is TRBJ2-7 and V is TRBV30; D is perhaps TRBD2 (5 bases). The germline CDR1 and CDR2 sequences are GTSNPN and SVGIG (reference sequence). V was pared by 1 base and J by 4 bases, with 14 bases between. The length of the CDR3 is 14 residues. DNA for the CDR3: TGTGCCTGGAGTGGAACCCGAGGGCATTACGAGCAGTACTTC. Protein product: CAWSGTRGHYEQYF.

In this sample, this clone turned up once. This chain connects TRBV5-5 to TRBJ1-5, with unresolved D. Germline V gene lookup returns CDR1 SGHKS and CDR2 YYEKEE (reference sequence). Trimming stripped 0 bases from V and 4 bases from J, with 14 bases between. There are 16 residues in the CDR3. The CDR3 DNA follows: TGTGCCAGCAGCTTGGCCGCGGCGACCCTTAATCAGCCCCAGCATTTT. Amino acid sequence: CASSLAAATLNQPQHF.